One T cell receptor (beta chain) is described in this entry. What it binds is not known. The V end was cut by 6 bases, the J end by 1 base, with 15 bases between. Germline CDR1 MNHEY, CDR2 SMNVEV (reference sequence). The CDR3 contains 15 residues. This record belongs to a study of post-analysis software for immune sequencing data. Findings and limits, study-wide: Roughly five TRBV segments appeared more often in patients than in controls, and TRBV5-6, TRBV5-1 and TRBV20-1 were among these.

Unique molecular identifiers had been added to the TCR beta cDNA libraries. TCRdb re-called the PCR reads through MiXCR, storing one row per CDR3 protein. The sample carries fewer than 850,000 distinct CDR3 sequences, around 42% recorded once. This clonotype was sampled from a girl aged 5-17 years with multiple sclerosis. This chain links TRBV27 with TRBJ1-2, with D hard to call. The specimen was blood. The CDR3 region has the DNA TGTGCCAGCAGCTTCCGGGGAGGGTATAACTATGGCTACACCTTC. Translating gives CASSFRGGYNYGYTF.